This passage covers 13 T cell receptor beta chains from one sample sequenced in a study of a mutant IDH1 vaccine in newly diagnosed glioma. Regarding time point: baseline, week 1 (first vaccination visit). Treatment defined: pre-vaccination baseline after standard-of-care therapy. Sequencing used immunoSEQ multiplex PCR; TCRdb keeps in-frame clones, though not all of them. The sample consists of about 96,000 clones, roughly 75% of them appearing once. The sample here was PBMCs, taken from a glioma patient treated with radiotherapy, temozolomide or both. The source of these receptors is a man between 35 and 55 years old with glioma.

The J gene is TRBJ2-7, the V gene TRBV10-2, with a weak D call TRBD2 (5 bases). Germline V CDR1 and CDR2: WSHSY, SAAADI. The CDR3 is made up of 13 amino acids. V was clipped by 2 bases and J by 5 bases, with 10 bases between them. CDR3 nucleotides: TGCGCCAGCAGTGAGATCGGGGTCCACGAGCAGTACTTC. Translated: CASSEIGVHEQYF.

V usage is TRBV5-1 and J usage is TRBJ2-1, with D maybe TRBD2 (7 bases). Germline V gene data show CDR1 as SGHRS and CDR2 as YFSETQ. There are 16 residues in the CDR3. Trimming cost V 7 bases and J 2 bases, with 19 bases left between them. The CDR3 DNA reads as TGCGCCAGCCATGGCCTGGGCGGGGGCACCTACAATGAGCAGTTCTTC. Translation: CASHGLGGGTYNEQFF.

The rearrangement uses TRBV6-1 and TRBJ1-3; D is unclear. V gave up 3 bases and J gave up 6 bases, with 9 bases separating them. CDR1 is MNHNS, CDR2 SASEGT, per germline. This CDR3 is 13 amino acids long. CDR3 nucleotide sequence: TGTGCCAGCAGTGAGGTTCTGGCAAACACCATATATTTT. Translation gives CASSEVLANTIYF.

The CDR3 here is CASSLADHTSTDTQYF. The DNA of the CDR3 is TGCGCCAGCAGCTTGGCCGACCACACCTCCACAGATACGCAGTATTTT. The V call is TRBV5-1, the J call TRBJ2-3; D remains ambiguous. Trimming pared 0 bases from V and 2 bases from J, leaving 13 bases between. Germline-derived CDR1 and CDR2 are SGHRS and YFSETQ. This CDR3 region has 16 residues.

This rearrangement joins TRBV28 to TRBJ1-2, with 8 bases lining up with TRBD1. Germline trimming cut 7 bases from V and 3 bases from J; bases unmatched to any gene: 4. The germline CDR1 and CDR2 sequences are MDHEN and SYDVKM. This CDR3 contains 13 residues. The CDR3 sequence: CASIPGGYYGYTF. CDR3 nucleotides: TGTGCCAGCATTCCAGGGGGCTACTATGGCTACACCTTC.

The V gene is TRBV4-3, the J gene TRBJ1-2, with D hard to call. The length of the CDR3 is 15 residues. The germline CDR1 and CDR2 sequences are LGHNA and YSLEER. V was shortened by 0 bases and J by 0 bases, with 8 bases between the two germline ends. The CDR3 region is CASSQESGTNYGYTF. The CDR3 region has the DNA TGCGCCAGCAGCCAAGAATCTGGGACTAACTATGGCTACACCTTC.

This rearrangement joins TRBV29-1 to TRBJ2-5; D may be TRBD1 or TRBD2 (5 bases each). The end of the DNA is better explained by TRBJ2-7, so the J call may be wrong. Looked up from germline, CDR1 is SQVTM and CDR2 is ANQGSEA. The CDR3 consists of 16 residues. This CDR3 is CSVELVEGTGSYEQYF. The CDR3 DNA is TGCAGCGTTGAACTGGTAGAAGGGACCGGCTCCTACGAGCAGTACTTC.

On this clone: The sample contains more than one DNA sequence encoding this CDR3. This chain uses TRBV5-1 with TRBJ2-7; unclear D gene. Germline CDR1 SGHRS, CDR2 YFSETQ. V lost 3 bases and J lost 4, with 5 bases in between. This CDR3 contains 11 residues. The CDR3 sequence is CASSSGYEQYF. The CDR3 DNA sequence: TGCGCCAGCAGCTCCGGATACGAGCAGTACTTC.

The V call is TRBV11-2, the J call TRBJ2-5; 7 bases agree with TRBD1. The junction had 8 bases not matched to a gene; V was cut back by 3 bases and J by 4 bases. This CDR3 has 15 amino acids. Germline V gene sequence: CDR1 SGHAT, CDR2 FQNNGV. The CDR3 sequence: CASSFLSWDRETQYF. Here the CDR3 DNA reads TGTGCCAGCAGCTTCCTATCTTGGGACAGAGAGACCCAGTACTTC.

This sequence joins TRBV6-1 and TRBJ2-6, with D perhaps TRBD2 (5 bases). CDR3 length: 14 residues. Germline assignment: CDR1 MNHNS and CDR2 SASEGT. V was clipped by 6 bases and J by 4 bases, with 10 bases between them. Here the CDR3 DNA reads TGTGCCAGCAGAACGGGGTCAGGGGCCAACGTCCTGACTTTC. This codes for CASRTGSGANVLTF.

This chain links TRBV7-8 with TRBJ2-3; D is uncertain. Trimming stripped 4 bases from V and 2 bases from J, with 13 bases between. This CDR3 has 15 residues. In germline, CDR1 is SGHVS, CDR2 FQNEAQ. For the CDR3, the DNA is TGTGCCAGCAGCTACGACTGGATATCCACAGATACGCAGTATTTT. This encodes CASSYDWISTDTQYF.

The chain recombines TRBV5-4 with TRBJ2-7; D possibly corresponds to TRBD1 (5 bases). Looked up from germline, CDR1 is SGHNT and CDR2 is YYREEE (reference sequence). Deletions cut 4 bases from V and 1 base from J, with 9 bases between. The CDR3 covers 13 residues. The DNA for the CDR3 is TGTGCCAGCAGCCCACAGGAGTCCTACGAGCAGTACTTC. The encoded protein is CASSPQESYEQYF.

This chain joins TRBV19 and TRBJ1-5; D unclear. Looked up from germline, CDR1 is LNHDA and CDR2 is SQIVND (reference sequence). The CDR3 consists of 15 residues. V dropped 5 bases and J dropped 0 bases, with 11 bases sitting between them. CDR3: CASSGPQDSNQPQHF. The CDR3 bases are TGTGCCAGTAGTGGGCCACAAGATAGCAATCAGCCCCAGCATTTT. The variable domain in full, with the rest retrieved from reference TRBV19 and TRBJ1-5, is DGGITQSPKYLFRKEGQNVTLSCEQNLNHDAMYWYRQDPGQGLRLIYYSQIVNDFQKGDIAEGYSVSREKKESFPLTVTSAQKNPTAFYLCASSGPQDSNQPQHFGDGTRLSIL.